This is a list of T cell receptor beta chains from one sample in a study of blood T cell repertoires in COVID-19. The table came from immunoSEQ multiplex PCR; TCRdb's copy has only in-frame clones and leaves some out. The sample includes about 240,000 clones, approximately 83% of them seen just once. Sequenced sample: peripheral blood. These receptors originate from a man aged 25 to 40 who had recovered from COVID-19. Each CDR3 is given with its conserved first and last residue. A D gene is named only where the DNA matches it firmly. Expanded clones get a size class; other rows say once, few or many, or leave the size out.

V gene,J gene,clone size,D gene,CDR3 protein,CDR3 DNA
TRBV3-1/TRBV3-2,TRBJ1-1,NA,NA,CASSQRVNTEAFF,TGTGCCAGCAGCCAGAGGGTGAACACTGAAGCTTTCTTT
TRBV12-5,TRBJ1-5,NA,NA,CASGHWGGPSWPQHF,TGTGCTAGTGGTCACTGGGGGGGGCCGTCGTGGCCCCAGCATTTT
TRBV6-4,TRBJ2-2,NA,TRBD2,CASSDSTSGGELFF,TGTGCCAGCAGTGACTCGACTAGCGGGGGGGAGCTGTTTTTT
TRBV24-1,TRBJ1-5,NA,TRBD1,CATSDTGTGSQPQHF,TGTGCCACCAGTGACACCGGGACAGGTAGCCAGCCCCAGCATTTT
TRBV2,TRBJ1-2,NA,NA,CAIQAGVHGYTF,TGTGCCATCCAGGCGGGAGTTCATGGCTACACCTTC
TRBV2,TRBJ1-3,once,NA,CASSPGQSSGNTIYF,TGTGCCAGCAGTCCCGGACAGAGCTCTGGAAACACCATATATTTT
TRBV7-8,TRBJ1-2,NA,NA,CASSLKGQEYGYTF,TGTGCCAGCAGCTTAAAGGGACAAGAATATGGCTACACCTTC
TRBV5-1,TRBJ2-3,NA,TRBD2,CASSMITSGGATDTQYF,TGCGCCAGCAGCATGATTACTAGCGGGGGGGCGACAGATACGCAGTATTTT
TRBV3-1/TRBV3-2,TRBJ2-1,NA,NA,CASSQDTLGEQFF,TGTGCCAGCAGCCAAGATACGCTGGGCGAGCAGTTCTTC
TRBV11-1,TRBJ1-3,NA,NA,CASSPTRAFGNTIYF,TGTGCCAGCAGCCCGACGAGGGCCTTTGGAAACACCATATATTTT
TRBV19,TRBJ2-2,NA,NA,CASSPRFGELFF,TGTGCCAGCTCCCCCCGGTTTGGGGAGCTGTTTTTT
TRBV6-5,TRBJ2-6,NA,NA,CASMGGFAGANVLTF,TGTGCCAGCATGGGAGGATTCGCTGGGGCCAACGTCCTGACTTTC
TRBV7-9,TRBJ2-6,NA,TRBD1,CASSPGGHGANVLTF,TGTGCCAGCAGCCCAGGGGGCCATGGGGCCAACGTCCTGACTTTC
TRBV6-5,TRBJ2-4,NA,NA,CASSYNGQGIQYF,TGTGCCAGCAGTTATAACGGACAAGGGATTCAGTACTTC
TRBV3-1/TRBV3-2,TRBJ2-7,NA,TRBD1,CASSLGTGGHEQYF,TGTGCCAGCAGCCTAGGGACAGGGGGCCACGAGCAGTACTTC
TRBV6-5,TRBJ2-1,NA,TRBD2,CASMRGGSNEQFF,TGTGCCAGCATGCGGGGGGGCAGCAATGAGCAGTTCTTC
TRBV11-1,TRBJ1-1,NA,NA,CASSPSRVSHTEAFF,TGTGCCAGCAGCCCCTCTCGGGTCAGCCACACTGAAGCTTTCTTT
TRBV6-2/TRBV6-3,TRBJ2-2,NA,NA,CASSPRDPSTGELFF,TGTGCCAGCAGCCCCCGAGATCCTTCCACCGGGGAGCTGTTTTTT
TRBV4-1,TRBJ2-5,NA,NA,CASRKGLTGRTQYF,TGCGCCAGCCGGAAGGGGCTAACCGGCCGGACCCAGTACTTC
TRBV11-2,TRBJ2-1,once,TRBD2,CASSLQTSGGREFF,TGTGCCAGCAGCCTCCAGACTAGCGGGGGGAGGGAGTTCTTC
TRBV5-1,TRBJ1-6,NA,NA,CASSLRQRNSPLHF,TGCGCCAGCAGCTTGCGACAGCGTAATTCACCCCTCCACTTT
TRBV7-2,TRBJ1-1,NA,NA,CASSLAANTEAFF,TGTGCCAGCAGCTTAGCGGCGAACACTGAAGCTTTCTTT
TRBV3-1/TRBV3-2,TRBJ1-5,NA,TRBD1,CASSQDGDRYVISGNQPQHF,TGTGCCAGCAGCCAAGACGGGGACAGGTATGTTATTAGTGGCAATCAGCCCCAGCATTTT
TRBV5-1,TRBJ1-2,NA,TRBD1,CASSPWGGTANYGYTF,TGCGCCAGCAGCCCATGGGGCGGGACAGCTAACTATGGCTACACCTTC
TRBV11-2,TRBJ2-1,NA,NA,CASSLGLAVINEQFF,TGTGCCAGCAGCTTAGGCCTAGCTGTGATCAATGAGCAGTTCTTC
TRBV12-3/TRBV12-4,TRBJ1-1,once,TRBD1,CASSLTGNTEAFF,TGTGCCAGCAGCCTGACAGGGAATACTGAAGCTTTCTTT
TRBV9,TRBJ1-3,NA,NA,CASSADGRVSSGNTIYF,TGTGCCAGCAGCGCCGACGGCAGGGTGTCGTCTGGAAACACCATATATTTT
TRBV5-1,TRBJ1-6,NA,TRBD1,CASSSLQGNSPLHF,TGCGCCAGCAGCTCCTTACAGGGGAATTCACCCCTCCACTTT
TRBV6-5,TRBJ2-1,NA,TRBD1,CASSADRGSYNEQFF,TGTGCCAGCAGCGCTGACAGGGGCTCCTACAATGAGCAGTTCTTC
TRBV14,TRBJ2-3,NA,NA,CASSHVIRRHTQYF,TGTGCCAGCAGCCATGTAATTAGGAGGCATACGCAGTATTTT
TRBV4-2,TRBJ2-1,once,NA,CASSLQAPPREDYNEQFF,TGTGCCAGCAGCCTACAAGCCCCCCCCAGGGAAGACTACAATGAGCAGTTCTTC
TRBV10-2,TRBJ2-5,NA,NA,CASSEGRKETQYF,TGCGCCAGCAGTGAGGGCAGGAAAGAGACCCAGTACTTC
TRBV19,TRBJ2-3,once,TRBD2,CASSPSGGDTDTQYF,TGTGCCAGTAGTCCTAGCGGGGGGGACACAGATACGCAGTATTTT
TRBV2,TRBJ1-5,NA,TRBD1,CASSEPLTGDSNQPQHF,TGTGCCAGCAGTGAGCCCCTCACAGGGGACAGCAATCAGCCCCAGCATTTT
TRBV9,TRBJ1-3,NA,NA,CASSETGSGNTIYF,TGTGCCAGCAGCGAGACGGGCTCTGGAAACACCATATATTTT
TRBV7-8,TRBJ2-2,NA,TRBD2,CASRSGTSGSGELFF,TGTGCCAGCAGGTCCGGGACTAGCGGCTCCGGGGAGCTGTTTTTT
TRBV10-3,TRBJ1-2,few,NA,CAISESPDYGYTF,TGTGCCATCAGTGAGTCGCCGGACTATGGCTACACCTTC
TRBV7-3,TRBJ1-2,NA,NA,CASSPGEGRSYTF,TGTGCCAGCAGCCCGGGGGAGGGGAGGAGCTACACCTTC
TRBV5-5,TRBJ2-2,NA,TRBD2,CASSHSSAGGPGTGELFF,TGTGCCAGCAGCCATTCTTCAGCGGGGGGGCCGGGCACCGGGGAGCTGTTTTTT
TRBV2,TRBJ2-2,NA,TRBD2,CASSMSGGAFGELFF,TGTGCCAGCAGTATGAGCGGGGGGGCCTTCGGGGAGCTGTTTTTT
TRBV9,TRBJ1-2,NA,TRBD1,CASSFNPGQGHSNYGYTF,TGTGCCAGCAGCTTCAATCCGGGACAGGGACATTCTAACTATGGCTACACCTTC
TRBV5-5,TRBJ1-4,NA,TRBD1,CASSSSGTGKLFF,TGTGCCAGCAGCTCGTCCGGGACAGGGAAACTGTTTTTT
TRBV5-6,TRBJ1-3,many,NA,CASSSTGTGNTIYF,TGTGCCAGCAGCTCTACCGGGACTGGAAACACCATATATTTT
TRBV15,TRBJ1-1,NA,NA,CATSRSSQGWTEAFF,TGTGCCACCAGCAGATCTTCACAGGGATGGACTGAAGCTTTCTTT
TRBV12-3/TRBV12-4,TRBJ1-4,NA,TRBD1,CASRGTGAEKLFF,TGTGCCAGCAGAGGGACAGGGGCTGAAAAACTGTTTTTT
TRBV12-3/TRBV12-4,TRBJ2-7,NA,NA,CASSPDTSYEQYF,TGTGCCAGCAGCCCAGACACCTCCTACGAGCAGTACTTC
TRBV28,TRBJ1-4,NA,NA,CASRLHGEVAEVPNEKLFF,TGTGCCAGCAGACTACACGGGGAGGTGGCAGAGGTACCTAATGAAAAACTGTTTTTT
TRBV19,TRBJ2-1,NA,NA,CASSIGQVRYNEQFF,TGTGCCAGTAGTATAGGACAGGTGAGGTACAATGAGCAGTTCTTC